This entry describes one T cell receptor beta chain. The CDR3 contains 15 residues. Germline CDR1 and CDR2: PRHDT and FYEKMQ (reference sequence). The data were taken from a study of CXCR3-negative and CXCR3-positive naive CD8 T cells. 5' RACE with UMI labels generated the TRB cDNA libraries. TCRdb re-called the 5' RACE reads; every CDR3 protein appears as one record, without DNA. This table lists about 40,000 distinct CDR3 sequences. The receptor's source is a human donor in good health. Some clones in this sample may be carry-over from other donors' samples. The V gene is TRBV13, the J gene TRBJ1-1. Sequences were obtained from memory CD8+ T cells from blood. The CDR3 here is CASSLGRVINTEAFF.